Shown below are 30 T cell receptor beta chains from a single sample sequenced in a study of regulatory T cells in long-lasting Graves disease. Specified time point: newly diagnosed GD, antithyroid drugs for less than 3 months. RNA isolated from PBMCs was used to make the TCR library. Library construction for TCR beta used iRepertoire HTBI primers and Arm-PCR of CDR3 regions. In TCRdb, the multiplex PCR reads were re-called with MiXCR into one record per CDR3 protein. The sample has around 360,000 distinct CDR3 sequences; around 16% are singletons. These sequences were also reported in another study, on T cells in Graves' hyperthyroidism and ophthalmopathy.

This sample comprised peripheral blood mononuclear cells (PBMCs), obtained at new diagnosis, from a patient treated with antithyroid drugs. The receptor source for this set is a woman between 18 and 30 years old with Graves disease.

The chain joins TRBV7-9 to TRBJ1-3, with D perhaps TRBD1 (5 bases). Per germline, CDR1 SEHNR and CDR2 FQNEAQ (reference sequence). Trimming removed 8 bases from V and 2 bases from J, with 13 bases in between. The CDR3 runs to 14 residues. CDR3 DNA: TGTGCCAGCGGGGGGGATATTGCTGGAAACACCATATATTTT. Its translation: CASGGDIAGNTIYF.

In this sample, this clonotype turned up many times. In nucleotides, the CDR3 is TGTGCCAGCAGCTCCCTCCTAGGACAGGCCTCCTACGAGCAGTACTTC. Translation gives CASSSLLGQASYEQYF. The chain links TRBV7-9 to TRBJ2-7; 7 nucleotides agree with TRBD1. The germline V gene encodes CDR1 SEHNR and CDR2 FQNEAQ (reference sequence). The CDR3 consists of 16 residues. After removal of 4 bases from V and 0 bases from J, the junction contained 9 bases not matched to a gene.

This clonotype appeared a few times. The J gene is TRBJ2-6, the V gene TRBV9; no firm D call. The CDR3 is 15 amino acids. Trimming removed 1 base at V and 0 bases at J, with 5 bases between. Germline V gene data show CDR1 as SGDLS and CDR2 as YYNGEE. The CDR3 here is CASSVTPSGANVLTF. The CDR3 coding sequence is TGTGCCAGCAGCGTAACCCCCTCTGGGGCCAACGTCCTGACTTTC.

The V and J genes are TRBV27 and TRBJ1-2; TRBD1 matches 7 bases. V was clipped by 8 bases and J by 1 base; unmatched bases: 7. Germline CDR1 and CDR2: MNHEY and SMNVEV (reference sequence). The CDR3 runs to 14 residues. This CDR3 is CASSITGVNYGYTF. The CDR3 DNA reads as TGTGCCAGCTCGATTACAGGGGTTAACTATGGCTACACCTTC.

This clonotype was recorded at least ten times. The DNA for the CDR3 is TGTGCCACCAGCATCAACAGGGCCTCCTCCTACAATGAGCAGTTCTTC. Protein sequence: CATSINRASSYNEQFF. V usage is TRBV15 and J usage is TRBJ2-1; TRBD1 might be the D (6 bases). The V gene lost 4 bases and the J gene lost 0 bases, with 13 bases spanning the gap. The CDR3 contains 16 residues. CDR1 and CDR2 from the germline V gene are LNHNV and YYDKDF (reference sequence).

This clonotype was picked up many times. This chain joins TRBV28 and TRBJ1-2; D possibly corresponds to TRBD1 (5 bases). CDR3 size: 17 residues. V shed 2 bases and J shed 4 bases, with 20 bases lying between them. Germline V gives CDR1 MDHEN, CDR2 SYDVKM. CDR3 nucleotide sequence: TGTGCCAGCAGTTTACCTGGGGGGGGTTTCCGTGTCTATGGCTACACCTTC. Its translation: CASSLPGGGFRVYGYTF.

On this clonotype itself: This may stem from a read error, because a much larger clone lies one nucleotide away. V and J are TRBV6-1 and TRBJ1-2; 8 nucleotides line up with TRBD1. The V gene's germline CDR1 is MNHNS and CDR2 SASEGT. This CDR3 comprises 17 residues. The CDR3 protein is CACSGSGQGPTNYGYTF. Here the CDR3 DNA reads TGTGCCTGCAGTGGATCTGGACAGGGCCCCACTAACTATGGCTACACCTTC.

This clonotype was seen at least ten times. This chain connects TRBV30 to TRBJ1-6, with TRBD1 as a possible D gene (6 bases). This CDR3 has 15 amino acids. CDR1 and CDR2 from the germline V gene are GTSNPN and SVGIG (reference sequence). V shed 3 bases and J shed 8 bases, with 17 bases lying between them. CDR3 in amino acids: CAWSLGGRWDSPLHF. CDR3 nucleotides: TGTGCCTGGAGCCTGGGGGGGCGTTGGGATTCACCCCTCCACTTT.

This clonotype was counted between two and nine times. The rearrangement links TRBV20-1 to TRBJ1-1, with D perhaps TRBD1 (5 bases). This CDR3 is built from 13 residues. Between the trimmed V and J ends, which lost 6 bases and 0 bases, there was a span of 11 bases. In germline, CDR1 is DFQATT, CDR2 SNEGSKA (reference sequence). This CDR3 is CSAPDSMNTEAFF. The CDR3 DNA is TGCAGTGCACCTGACAGCATGAACACTGAAGCTTTCTTT.

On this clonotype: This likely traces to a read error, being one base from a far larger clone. CDR3 region: CASSSRGLAPTERNEQFF. The CDR3 region has the DNA TGTGCCAGCAGCTCCCGGGGACTAGCGCCTACTGAGCGGAATGAGCAGTTCTTC. V gene TRBV7-6 combines with J gene TRBJ2-1, with TRBD2 identical over 10 bases. CDR1 and CDR2 (germline): SGHVS, FNYEAQ. With 4 bases clipped from V and 7 bases from J, the junction kept 16 bases outside the gene matches. The CDR3 has 18 amino acids.

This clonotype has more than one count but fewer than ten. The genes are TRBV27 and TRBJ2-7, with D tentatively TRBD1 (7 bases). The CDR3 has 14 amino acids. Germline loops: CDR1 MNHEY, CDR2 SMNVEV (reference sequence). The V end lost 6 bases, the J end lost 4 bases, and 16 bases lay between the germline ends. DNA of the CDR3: TGTGCCAGCAGCCCGCAGGGGGGCGGGTACGAGCAGTACTTC. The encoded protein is CASSPQGGGYEQYF.

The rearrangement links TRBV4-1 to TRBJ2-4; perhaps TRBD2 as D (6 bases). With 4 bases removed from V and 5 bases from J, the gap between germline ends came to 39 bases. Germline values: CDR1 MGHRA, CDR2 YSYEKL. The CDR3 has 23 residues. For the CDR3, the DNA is TGCGCCAGCAGCCTTCTAGCGAGACAAGGTTTCAGAGAGCCGCCCCGTGGGGAAAACATTCAGTACTTC. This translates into CASSLLARQGFREPPRGENIQYF.

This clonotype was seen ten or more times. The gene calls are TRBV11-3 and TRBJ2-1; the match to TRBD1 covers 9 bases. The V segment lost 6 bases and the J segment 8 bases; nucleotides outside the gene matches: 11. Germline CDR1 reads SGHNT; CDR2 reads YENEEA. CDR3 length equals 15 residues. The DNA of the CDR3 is TGTGCCAGCAGACGAGGGAGGGGACAGGGCTATGAGCAGTTCTTC. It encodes CASRRGRGQGYEQFF.

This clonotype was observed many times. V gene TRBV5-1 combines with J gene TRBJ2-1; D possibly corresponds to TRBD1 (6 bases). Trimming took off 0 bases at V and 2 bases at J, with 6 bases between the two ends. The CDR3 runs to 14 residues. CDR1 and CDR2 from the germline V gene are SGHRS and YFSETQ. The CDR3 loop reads CASSLGQAYNEQFF. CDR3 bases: TGCGCCAGCAGCTTGGGACAGGCCTACAATGAGCAGTTCTTC.

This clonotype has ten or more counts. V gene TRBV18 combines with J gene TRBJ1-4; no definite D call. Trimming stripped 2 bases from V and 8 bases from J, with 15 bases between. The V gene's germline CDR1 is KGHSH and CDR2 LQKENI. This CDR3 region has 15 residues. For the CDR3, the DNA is TGTGCCAGCTCACCAAAGACCCTTTCGGGAGAAAAACTGTTTTTT. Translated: CASSPKTLSGEKLFF.

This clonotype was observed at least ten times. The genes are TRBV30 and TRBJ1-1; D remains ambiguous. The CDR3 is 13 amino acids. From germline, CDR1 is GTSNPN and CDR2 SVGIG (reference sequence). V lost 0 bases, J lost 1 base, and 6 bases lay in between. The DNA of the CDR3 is TGTGCCTGGAGTGTAAAAGAGAACACTGAAGCTTTCTTT. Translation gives CAWSVKENTEAFF.

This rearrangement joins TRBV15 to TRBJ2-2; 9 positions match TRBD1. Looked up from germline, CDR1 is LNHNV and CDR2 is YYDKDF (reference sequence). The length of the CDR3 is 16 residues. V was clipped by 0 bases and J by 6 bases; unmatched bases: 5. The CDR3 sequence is CATSREGTGIAGELFF. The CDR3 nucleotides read TGTGCCACCAGCAGAGAGGGGACAGGGATCGCCGGGGAGCTGTTTTTT.

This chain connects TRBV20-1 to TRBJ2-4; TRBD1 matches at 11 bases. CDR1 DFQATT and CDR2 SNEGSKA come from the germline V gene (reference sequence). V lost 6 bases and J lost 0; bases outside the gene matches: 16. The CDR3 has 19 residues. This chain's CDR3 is CSAPNRDRGTILAKNIQYF. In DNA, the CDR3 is TGCAGTGCCCCAAACCGGGACAGGGGGACAATACTAGCCAAAAACATTCAGTACTTC.

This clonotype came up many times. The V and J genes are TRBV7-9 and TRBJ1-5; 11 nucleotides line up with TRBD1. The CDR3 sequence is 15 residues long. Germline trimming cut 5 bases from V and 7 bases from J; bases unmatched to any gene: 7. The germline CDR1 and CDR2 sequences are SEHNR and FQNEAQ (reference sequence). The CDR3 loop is CASSQGGQGGQPQHF. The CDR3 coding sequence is TGTGCCAGCAGCCAAGGGGGACAGGGGGGGCAGCCCCAGCATTTT.

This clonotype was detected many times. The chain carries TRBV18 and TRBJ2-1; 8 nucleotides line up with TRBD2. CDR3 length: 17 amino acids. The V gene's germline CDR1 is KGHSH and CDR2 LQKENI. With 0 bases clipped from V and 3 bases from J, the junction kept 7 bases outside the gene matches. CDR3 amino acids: CASSPPFGSGDYNEQFF. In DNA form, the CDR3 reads TGTGCCAGCTCACCACCTTTCGGTAGCGGGGACTACAATGAGCAGTTCTTC.

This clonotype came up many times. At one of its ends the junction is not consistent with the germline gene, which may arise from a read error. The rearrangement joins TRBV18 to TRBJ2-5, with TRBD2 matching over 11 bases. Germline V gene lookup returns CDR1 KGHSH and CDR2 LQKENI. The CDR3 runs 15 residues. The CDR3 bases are TGTGCCAGCTCCCCACTAGCGGGAGTCGCGGAGACCCAGTACTTC. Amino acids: CASSPLAGVAETQYF.

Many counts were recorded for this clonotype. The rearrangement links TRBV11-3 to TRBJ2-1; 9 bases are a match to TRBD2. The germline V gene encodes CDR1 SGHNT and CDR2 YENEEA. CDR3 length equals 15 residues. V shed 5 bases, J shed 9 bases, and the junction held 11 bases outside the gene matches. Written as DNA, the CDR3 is TGTGCCAGCAGCCCACGTGGCGGGGGGGCGGTTGAGCAGTTCTTC. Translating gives CASSPRGGGAVEQFF. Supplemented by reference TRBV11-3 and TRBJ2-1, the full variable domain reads EAGVVQSPRYKIIEKKQPVAFWCNPISGHNTLYWYLQNLGQGPELLIRYENEEAVDDSQLPKDRFSAERLKGVDSTLKIQPAELGDSAVYLCASSPRGGGAVEQFFGPGTRLTVL.

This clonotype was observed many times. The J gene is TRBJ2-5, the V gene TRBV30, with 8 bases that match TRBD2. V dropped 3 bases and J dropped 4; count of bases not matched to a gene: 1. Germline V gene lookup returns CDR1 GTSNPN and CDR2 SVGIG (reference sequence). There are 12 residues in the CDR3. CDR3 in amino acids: CAWSRGGETQYF. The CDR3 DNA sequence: TGTGCCTGGAGCCGGGGGGGAGAGACCCAGTACTTC.

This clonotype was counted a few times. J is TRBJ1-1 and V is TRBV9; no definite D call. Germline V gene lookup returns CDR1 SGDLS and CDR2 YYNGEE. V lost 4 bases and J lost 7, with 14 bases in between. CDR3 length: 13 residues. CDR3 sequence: CASSFTPFDEAFF. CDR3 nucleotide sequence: TGTGCCAGCAGCTTTACACCATTCGATGAAGCTTTCTTT.

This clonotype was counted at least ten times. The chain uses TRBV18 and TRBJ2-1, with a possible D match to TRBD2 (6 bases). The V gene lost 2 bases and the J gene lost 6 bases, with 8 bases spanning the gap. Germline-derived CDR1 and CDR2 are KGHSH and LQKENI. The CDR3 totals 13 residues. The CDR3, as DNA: TGTGCCAGCTCACCATGGGGAGGCAATGAGCAGTTCTTC. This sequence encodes CASSPWGGNEQFF.

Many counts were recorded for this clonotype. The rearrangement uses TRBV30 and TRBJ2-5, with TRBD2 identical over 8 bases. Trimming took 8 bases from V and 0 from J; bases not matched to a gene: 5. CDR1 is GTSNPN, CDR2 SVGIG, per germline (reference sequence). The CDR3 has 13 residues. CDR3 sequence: CAGTSGNQETQYF. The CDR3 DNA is TGTGCCGGGACTAGTGGAAACCAAGAGACCCAGTACTTC.

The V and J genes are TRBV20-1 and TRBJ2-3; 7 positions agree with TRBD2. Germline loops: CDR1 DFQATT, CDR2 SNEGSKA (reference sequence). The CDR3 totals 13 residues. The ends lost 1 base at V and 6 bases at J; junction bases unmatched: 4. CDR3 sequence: CSARGRERDTQYF. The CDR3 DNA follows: TGCAGTGCTAGAGGGCGGGAGAGGGATACGCAGTATTTT.

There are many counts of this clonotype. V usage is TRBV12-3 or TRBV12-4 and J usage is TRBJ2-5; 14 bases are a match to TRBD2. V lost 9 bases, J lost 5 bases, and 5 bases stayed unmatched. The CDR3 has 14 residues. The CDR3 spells CASRGLAGAETQYF. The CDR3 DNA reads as TGTGCCAGTCGGGGACTAGCGGGAGCGGAGACCCAGTACTTC.

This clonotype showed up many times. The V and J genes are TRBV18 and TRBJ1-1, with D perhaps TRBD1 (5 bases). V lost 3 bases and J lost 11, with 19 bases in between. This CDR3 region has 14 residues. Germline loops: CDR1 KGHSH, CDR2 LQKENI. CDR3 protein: CASSPSDGRGVAFF. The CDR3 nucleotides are TGTGCCAGCTCACCCTCGGATGGCAGAGGGGTGGCTTTCTTT.

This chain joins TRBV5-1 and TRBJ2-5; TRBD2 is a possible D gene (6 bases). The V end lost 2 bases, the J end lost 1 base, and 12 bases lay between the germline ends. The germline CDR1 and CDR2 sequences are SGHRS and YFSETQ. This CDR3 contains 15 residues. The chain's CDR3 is CASSFFPGLQETQYF. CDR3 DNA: TGCGCCAGCAGCTTCTTCCCGGGACTCCAAGAGACCCAGTACTTC.